The 26 T cell receptor beta chains listed next were all sequenced from one sample in a study of CD8 T cells in ankylosing spondylitis. The study, taken as a whole, reports: In ankylosing spondylitis blood, a motif of roughly eight highly homologous TCR beta variants appeared characteristic.

These TCRs' antigens remain unknown. TCRdb ran MiXCR on the 5' RACE reads and lists one entry per CDR3 protein. The table lists over 450,000 distinct CDR3 sequences, roughly 13% of them singletons. Material for sequencing was blood, either unsorted or a sorted T cell fraction (not recorded which). The receptors here all came from a male donor with ankylosing spondylitis.

This clonotype came up many times. The chain joins TRBV24-1 to TRBJ2-1; 9 positions agree with TRBD2. V lost 4 bases to trimming and J lost 3 bases; unmatched junction nucleotides: 6. Germline CDR1 reads KGHDR; CDR2 reads SFDVKD. The CDR3 is made up of 16 amino acids. CDR3 bases: TGTGCCACCAGTGAATCACTAGCGGGCGTCTACAATGAGCAGTTCTTC. Amino acid sequence: CATSESLAGVYNEQFF.

This clonotype was counted only a few times. The genes are TRBV2 and TRBJ2-1, with 11 bases matching TRBD2. The V and J ends lost 5 bases and 5 bases, in that order; junction bases with no gene match: 8. The CDR3 contains 16 residues. Germline CDR1 is SNHLY and CDR2 is FYNNEI. The CDR3 DNA reads as TGTGCCAGCAGTCGCGATCTAGCGGGAGGAGACAATGAGCAGTTCTTC. Amino acids: CASSRDLAGGDNEQFF.

In this sample, this clonotype turned up many times. This chain uses TRBV3-1 with TRBJ1-1, with D unclear. V was shortened by 0 bases and J by 4 bases, with 6 bases between the two germline ends. The CDR3 length is 13 residues. Germline CDR1 reads LGHDT; CDR2 reads YNNKEL (reference sequence). The CDR3 loop is CASSQDRGTEAFF. CDR3 DNA sequence: TGTGCCAGCAGCCAAGATCGCGGCACTGAAGCTTTCTTT.

The V gene is TRBV19, the J gene TRBJ2-3; TRBD1 agrees at 9 bases. Losses at the gene ends were 3 bases for V and 3 bases for J; bases not matched to a gene: 4. The CDR3 is 15 residues long. Germline assignment: CDR1 LNHDA and CDR2 SQIVND (reference sequence). The CDR3 protein is CASSIGTGTTDTQYF. For the CDR3, the DNA is TGTGCCAGTAGTATTGGGACAGGGACGACAGATACGCAGTATTTT.

The rearrangement uses TRBV7-2 and TRBJ2-1, with D unclear. The CDR3 runs to 13 residues. CDR1 is SGHTA, CDR2 FQGNSA, per germline. Trimming shortened V by 6 bases and J by 8 bases, and 14 bases separated the two germline ends. DNA of the CDR3: TGTGCCAGCAGTTCAGAACGCGAAGATGAGCAGTTCTTC. Translating gives CASSSEREDEQFF.

This clonotype came up many times. The chain joins TRBV4-2 to TRBJ2-3; 7 nucleotides match TRBD2. The germline CDR1 and CDR2 sequences are LGHNA and YNFKEQ. The trim removed 0 bases at V and 5 bases at J, leaving 2 bases unmatched. The CDR3 runs 14 residues. The chain's CDR3 is CASSQEIAGDTQYF. The CDR3 DNA follows: TGTGCCAGCAGCCAAGAGATAGCGGGAGATACGCAGTATTTT.

This clonotype appeared many times. The rearrangement links TRBV5-1 to TRBJ2-3; D uncertain. With 4 bases removed from V and 2 bases from J, the gap between germline ends came to 11 bases. The CDR3 is made up of 14 amino acids. The germline CDR1 and CDR2 sequences are SGHRS and YFSETQ. CDR3 DNA: TGCGCCAGCAGCCCGACTGGAAACACAGATACGCAGTATTTT. Protein sequence: CASSPTGNTDTQYF.

This clonotype was counted only a few times. This rearrangement joins TRBV5-1 to TRBJ2-1; tentative D call: TRBD2 (5 bases). This CDR3 spans 15 amino acids. The germline V and J ends were trimmed by 0 bases and 6 bases, with 13 bases remaining between them. Germline values: CDR1 SGHRS, CDR2 YFSETQ. CDR3 in amino acids: CASSLGGRDFNEQFF. CDR3 coding DNA: TGCGCCAGCAGCTTGGGGGGTCGGGATTTCAATGAGCAGTTCTTC.

This clonotype was detected ten times or more. The V gene is TRBV20-1, the J gene TRBJ1-4, with D maybe TRBD1 (5 bases). The CDR3 runs to 14 residues. The V gene lost 3 bases and the J gene lost 7 bases, with 15 bases spanning the gap. CDR1 is DFQATT, CDR2 SNEGSKA, per germline (reference sequence). CDR3 sequence reads: CSARVKGRGEKLFF. The CDR3 DNA sequence: TGCAGTGCTAGGGTGAAGGGGCGGGGTGAAAAACTGTTTTTT.

Many counts were recorded for this clonotype. CDR3 coding DNA: TGTGCCACCAGCAGGGGGGACAGGAGCTATGGCTACACCTTC. Residues: CATSRGDRSYGYTF. The chain employs TRBV15 and TRBJ1-2; 8 bases are a match to TRBD1. V was clipped by 3 bases and J by 4 bases; unmatched bases: 4. The CDR3 runs to 14 residues. The germline gives CDR1 LNHNV, CDR2 YYDKDF (reference sequence).

In this sample, this clonotype turned up a few times. The chain has TRBV29-1 and TRBJ2-5; D gene uncertain. Germline V CDR1 and CDR2: SQVTM, ANQGSEA. The V and J ends lost 6 bases and 1 base respectively, with 6 bases between them. This CDR3 contains 11 residues. CDR3 loop: CSVNSQETQYF. CDR3 nucleotides: TGCAGCGTAAACAGCCAAGAGACCCAGTACTTC. Supplemented by reference TRBV29-1 and TRBJ2-5, the full variable domain reads SAVISQKPSRDICQRGTSLTIQCQVDSQVTMMFWYRQQPGQSLTLIATANQGSEATYESGFVIDKFPISRPNLTFSTLTVSNMSPEDSSIYLCSVNSQETQYFGPGTRLLVL.

This clonotype has only a few counts. The V gene is TRBV20-1, the J gene TRBJ2-7; TRBD1 matches at 7 bases. The CDR3 is 13 amino acids. J lost 6 bases, V lost 3 bases, and 8 bases had no gene match. Germline V gene lookup returns CDR1 DFQATT and CDR2 SNEGSKA (reference sequence). The CDR3 DNA sequence: TGCAGTGCTAGGGCACAGACAGGGACCGAGCAGTACGTC. Its protein is CSARAQTGTEQYV.

The gene calls are TRBV7-2 and TRBJ1-1; D unresolved. The CDR3 spans 14 residues. Germline V gene lookup returns CDR1 SGHTA and CDR2 FQGNSA. V lost 1 base and J lost 2, with 8 bases in between. CDR3 in amino acids: CASSLGEANTEAFF. The CDR3 bases are TGTGCCAGCAGCTTAGGGGAGGCAAACACTGAAGCTTTCTTT.

The chain has TRBV20-1 and TRBJ1-5; D gene unclear. Germline CDR1 and CDR2: DFQATT and SNEGSKA (reference sequence). This CDR3 spans 13 amino acids. V was clipped by 6 bases and J by 6 bases, with 15 bases between them. CDR3 sequence: CSATKVLGQPQHF. CDR3 nucleotides: TGCAGTGCCACCAAGGTGTTGGGTCAGCCCCAGCATTTT.

This clonotype was counted a few times. The gene calls are TRBV12-3 or TRBV12-4 and TRBJ2-1, with 9 bases lining up with TRBD1. Unmatched junction bases numbered 9, after V lost 5 bases and J lost 7 bases. This CDR3 is 15 amino acids long. CDR3 sequence reads: CASSQNRDRENEQFF. In DNA form, the CDR3 reads TGTGCCAGCAGTCAAAACCGGGACAGGGAAAATGAGCAGTTCTTC.

This clonotype was detected ten times or more. The chain links TRBV10-3 to TRBJ1-3, with 7 positions matching TRBD1. In germline, CDR1 is ENHRY, CDR2 SYGVKD. CDR3 length: 16 amino acids. V trimming: 2 bases; J trimming: 1 base; junction bases outside the gene matches: 5. The CDR3 loop reads CAISERGLSSGNTIYF. The CDR3 nucleotides read TGTGCCATCAGTGAGAGGGGGCTCTCATCTGGAAACACCATATATTTT.

The chain carries TRBV6-1 and TRBJ1-2; tentative D call: TRBD1 (5 bases). V dropped 4 bases and J dropped 4 bases, with 16 bases sitting between them. The CDR3 is made up of 15 amino acids. The V gene's germline CDR1 is MNHNS and CDR2 SASEGT. CDR3 sequence (DNA): TGTGCCAGCAGTGGGAAGGGGATGCCTGGCTATGGCTACACCTTC. This codes for CASSGKGMPGYGYTF.

This chain links TRBV5-1 with TRBJ1-5, with D possibly matching TRBD1 (5 bases). V was cut by 4 bases and J by 5 bases, with 13 bases left in between. This CDR3 is 14 amino acids long. In germline, CDR1 is SGHRS, CDR2 YFSETQ. CDR3 DNA: TGCGCCAGCAGCCCCGGGACCGGGCATCAGCCCCAGCATTTT. This gives the protein CASSPGTGHQPQHF.

This clonotype was detected ten times or more. The V call is TRBV7-2, the J call TRBJ1-6, with D perhaps TRBD1 (5 bases). Germline-derived CDR1 and CDR2 are SGHTA and FQGNSA. Deletions cut 5 bases from V and 7 bases from J, with 15 bases between. There are 15 residues in the CDR3. CDR3 protein: CASSPAGQGNSPLHF. CDR3 coding DNA: TGTGCCAGCAGCCCGGCGGGGCAGGGAAATTCACCCCTCCACTTT.

This chain joins TRBV29-1 and TRBJ2-3, with 14 bases fitting TRBD2. CDR1 and CDR2 (germline): SQVTM, ANQGSEA. The ends lost 2 bases at V and 0 bases at J; junction bases unmatched: 16. The CDR3 length is 21 residues. CDR3 nucleotides: TGCAGCGTTGAACCGGCCAGGGGACTAGCGGGAGTTTTCACAAGCACAGATACGCAGTATTTT. It codes for CSVEPARGLAGVFTSTDTQYF.

V and J are TRBV18 and TRBJ1-5, with D tentatively TRBD1 (6 bases). This CDR3 is 15 amino acids long. Germline V gene data show CDR1 as KGHSH and CDR2 as LQKENI. With 5 bases removed from V and 7 bases from J, the gap between germline ends came to 18 bases. CDR3 residues: CASSGGQTKMQPQHF. The CDR3 DNA is TGTGCCAGCTCAGGCGGACAGACGAAAATGCAGCCCCAGCATTTT.

In DNA, the CDR3 is TGTGCCAGCAGCCAAGAAGATATCGAAAGGGGGCACCGGAATTATGGCTACACCTTC. Protein product: CASSQEDIERGHRNYGYTF. The chain joins TRBV3-1 to TRBJ1-2; 7 nucleotides line up with TRBD1. The CDR3 has 19 residues. CDR1 and CDR2 (germline): LGHDT, YNNKEL (reference sequence). V was clipped by 0 bases and J by 5 bases; unmatched bases: 18.

This sequence joins TRBV30 and TRBJ2-3; D remains unclear. V was cut by 3 bases and J by 4 bases, with 11 bases left in between. The CDR3 contains 13 residues. Germline CDR1 is GTSNPN and CDR2 is SVGIG (reference sequence). CDR3 in amino acids: CAWSPKASDTQYF. CDR3 in DNA: TGTGCCTGGAGCCCAAAGGCCTCAGATACGCAGTATTTT.

The rearrangement uses TRBV5-1 and TRBJ1-4, with D hard to call. Looked up from germline, CDR1 is SGHRS and CDR2 is YFSETQ. The CDR3 has 16 amino acids. Trimming left V 0 bases short and J 4 bases short, with 13 bases between. This CDR3 is CASSLVSGRLNEKLFF. The CDR3 DNA follows: TGCGCCAGCAGCTTGGTCTCCGGAAGACTTAATGAAAAACTGTTTTTT. Filled out from reference TRBV5-1 and TRBJ1-4, the complete variable domain reads KAGVTQTPRYLIKTRGQQVTLSCSPISGHRSVSWYQQTPGQGLQFLFEYFSETQRNKGNFPGRFSGRQFSNSRSEMNVSTLELGDSALYLCASSLVSGRLNEKLFFGSGTQLSVL.

This clonotype was seen a handful of times. A much more abundant neighbour one base away suggests this may be a read error. This sequence joins TRBV7-8 and TRBJ2-7, with D uncertain. The V gene's germline CDR1 is SGHVS and CDR2 FQNEAQ. The CDR3 consists of 12 residues. Trimming pared 2 bases from V and 3 bases from J, leaving 5 bases between. This chain's CDR3 is CASSLHGYEQYF. Written as DNA, the CDR3 is TGTGCCAGCAGCTTACACGGCTACGAGCAGTACTTC. Looking up the rest from reference TRBV7-8 and TRBJ2-7 gives the full variable domain: GAGVSQSPRYKVAKRGQDVALRCDPISGHVSLFWYQQALGQGPEFLTYFQNEAQLDKSGLPSDRFFAERPEGSVSTLKIQRTQQEDSAVYLCASSLHGYEQYFGPGTRLTVT.

This clonotype was counted a few times. J is TRBJ2-7 and V is TRBV2; no definite D call. Germline V gene sequence: CDR1 SNHLY, CDR2 FYNNEI. Trimming took 8 bases from V and 1 from J, leaving 9 bases between them. CDR3 length: 12 amino acids. The CDR3 reads CASQMESYEQYF. In nucleotides, the CDR3 is TGTGCCAGCCAGATGGAGTCCTACGAGCAGTACTTC.